The source of this TCR beta chain is a study of OX40 agonist ivuxolimab in advanced cancers. Study in general: Patients were treated with ivuxolimab, an agonistic anti-OX40 (CD134) antibody. The eligibility criteria allowed prior anti-PD-1, anti-PD-L1 or anti-CTLA-4 therapy, and 30% to 45% had some. Study-wide results and limits: Among the nonresponders, some also had low normalized T-cell clonal expansion. CD4+ and CD8+ blood T cells expanded clonally by week 6 at 0.1 to 3.0 mg/kg.

Here immunoSEQ multiplex PCR was the method, and the copy in TCRdb shows in-frame clones only, minus some. The sample carries more than 60,000 clones, 84% recorded once. This clone came up a few times. The antigen is unknown. Germline lookup yields CDR1 MNHNS and CDR2 SASEGT. The CDR3 covers 15 residues. V trimming: 6 bases; J trimming: 0 bases; junction bases outside the gene matches: 4. Sequencing was performed on CD4+ or CD8+ T cells sorted from blood, taken in a trial of the OX40 agonist ivuxolimab. The TCR was taken from an adult with an advanced solid tumor such as melanoma, head and neck, liver or kidney cancer. The V call is TRBV6-1, the J call TRBJ1-3, with 8 bases identical to TRBD1. CDR3 protein: CASRMDRDSGNTIYF. The CDR3 nucleotides read TGTGCCAGCAGAATGGACAGGGACTCTGGAAACACCATATATTTT.